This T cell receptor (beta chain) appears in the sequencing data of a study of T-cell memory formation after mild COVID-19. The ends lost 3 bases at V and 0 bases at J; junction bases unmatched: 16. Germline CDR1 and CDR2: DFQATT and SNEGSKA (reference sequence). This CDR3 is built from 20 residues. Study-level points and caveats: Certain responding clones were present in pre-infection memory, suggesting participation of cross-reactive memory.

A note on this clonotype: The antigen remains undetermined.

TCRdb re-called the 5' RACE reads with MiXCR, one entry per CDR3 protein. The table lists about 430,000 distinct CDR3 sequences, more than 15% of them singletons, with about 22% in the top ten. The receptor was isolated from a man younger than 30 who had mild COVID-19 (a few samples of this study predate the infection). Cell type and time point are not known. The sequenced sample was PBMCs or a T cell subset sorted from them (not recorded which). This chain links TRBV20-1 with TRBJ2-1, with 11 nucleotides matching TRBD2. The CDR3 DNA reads TGCAGTGCTAGCCTAAAACCGTCGGTAGCGGGGGGGATCTCCTACAATGAGCAGTTCTTC. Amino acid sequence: CSASLKPSVAGGISYNEQFF.